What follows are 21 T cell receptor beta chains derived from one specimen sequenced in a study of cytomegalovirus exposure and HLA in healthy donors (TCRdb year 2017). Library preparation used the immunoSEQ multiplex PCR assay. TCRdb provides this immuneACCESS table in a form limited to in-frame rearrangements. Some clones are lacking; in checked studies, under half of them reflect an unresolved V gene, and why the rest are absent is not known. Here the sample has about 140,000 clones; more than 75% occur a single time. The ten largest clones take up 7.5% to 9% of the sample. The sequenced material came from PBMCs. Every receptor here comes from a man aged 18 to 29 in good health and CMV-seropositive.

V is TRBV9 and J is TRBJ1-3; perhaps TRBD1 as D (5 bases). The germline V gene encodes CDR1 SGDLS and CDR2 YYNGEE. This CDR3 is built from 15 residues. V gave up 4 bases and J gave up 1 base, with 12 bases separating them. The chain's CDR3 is CASSPRQSSGNTIYF. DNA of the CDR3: TGTGCCAGCAGCCCCAGACAGTCTTCTGGAAACACCATATATTTT.

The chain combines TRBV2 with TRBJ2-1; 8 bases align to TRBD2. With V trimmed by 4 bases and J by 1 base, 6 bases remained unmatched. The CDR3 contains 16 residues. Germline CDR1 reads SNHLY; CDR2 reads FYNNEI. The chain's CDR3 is CASSVRASGSYNEQFF. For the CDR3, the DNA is TGTGCCAGCAGTGTCAGGGCTAGCGGGTCCTACAATGAGCAGTTCTTC.

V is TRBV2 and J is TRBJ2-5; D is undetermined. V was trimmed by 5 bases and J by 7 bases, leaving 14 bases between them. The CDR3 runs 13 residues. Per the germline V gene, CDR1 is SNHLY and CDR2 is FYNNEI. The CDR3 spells CASSFAGGGTQYF. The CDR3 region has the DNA TGTGCCAGCAGTTTCGCTGGTGGCGGGACCCAGTACTTC.

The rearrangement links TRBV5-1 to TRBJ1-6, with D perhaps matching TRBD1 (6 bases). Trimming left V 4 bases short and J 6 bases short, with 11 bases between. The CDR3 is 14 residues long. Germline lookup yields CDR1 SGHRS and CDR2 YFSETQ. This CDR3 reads CASSPGTFNSPLHF. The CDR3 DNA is TGCGCCAGCAGCCCCGGGACATTTAATTCACCCCTCCACTTT.

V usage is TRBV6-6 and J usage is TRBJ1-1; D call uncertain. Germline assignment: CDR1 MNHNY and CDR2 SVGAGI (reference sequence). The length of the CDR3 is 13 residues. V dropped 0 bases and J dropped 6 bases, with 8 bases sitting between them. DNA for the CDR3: TGTGCCAGCAGTTACTCTGGGCAGGCTGAAGCTTTCTTT. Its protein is CASSYSGQAEAFF.

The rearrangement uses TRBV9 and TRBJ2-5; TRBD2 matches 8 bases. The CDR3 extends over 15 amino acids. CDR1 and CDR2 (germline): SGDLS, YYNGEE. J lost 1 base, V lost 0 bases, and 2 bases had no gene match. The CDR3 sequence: CASSVGGGIQETQYF. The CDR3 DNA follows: TGTGCCAGCAGCGTAGGCGGGGGGATCCAAGAGACCCAGTACTTC.

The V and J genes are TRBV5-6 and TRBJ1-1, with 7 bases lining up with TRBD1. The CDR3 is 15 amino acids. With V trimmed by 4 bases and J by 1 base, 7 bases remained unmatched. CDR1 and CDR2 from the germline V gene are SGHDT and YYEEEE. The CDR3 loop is CASSRFQGGNTEAFF. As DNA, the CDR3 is TGTGCCAGCAGCCGTTTCCAGGGGGGGAACACTGAAGCTTTCTTT.

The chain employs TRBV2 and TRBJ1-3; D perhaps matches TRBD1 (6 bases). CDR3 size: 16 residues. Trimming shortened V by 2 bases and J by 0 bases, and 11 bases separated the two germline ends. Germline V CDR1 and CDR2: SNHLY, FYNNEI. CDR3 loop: CASSEMGHASGNTIYF. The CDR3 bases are TGTGCCAGCAGTGAAATGGGACACGCCTCTGGAAACACCATATATTTT.

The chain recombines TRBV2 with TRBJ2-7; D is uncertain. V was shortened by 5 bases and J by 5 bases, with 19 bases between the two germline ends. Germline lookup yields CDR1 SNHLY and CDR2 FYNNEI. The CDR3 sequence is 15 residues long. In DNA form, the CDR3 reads TGTGCCAGCAGTCGCGACGGGTCCCCGGTGCACGAGCAGTACTTC. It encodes CASSRDGSPVHEQYF.

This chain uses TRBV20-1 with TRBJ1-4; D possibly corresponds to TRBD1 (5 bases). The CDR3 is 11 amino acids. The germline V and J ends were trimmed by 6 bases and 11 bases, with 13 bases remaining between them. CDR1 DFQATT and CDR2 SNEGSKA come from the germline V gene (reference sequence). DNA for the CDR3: TGCAGTGCGGTAACAGGCGGTAAACTGTTTTTT. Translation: CSAVTGGKLFF.

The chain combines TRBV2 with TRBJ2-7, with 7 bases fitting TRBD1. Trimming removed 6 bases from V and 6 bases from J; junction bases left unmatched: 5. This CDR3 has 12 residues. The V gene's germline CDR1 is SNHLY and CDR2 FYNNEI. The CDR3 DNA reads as TGTGCCAGCAGGATCCGACAGGGCGAGCAGTACTTC. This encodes CASRIRQGEQYF. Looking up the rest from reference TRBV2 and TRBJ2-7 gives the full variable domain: EPEVTQTPSHQVTQMGQEVILRCVPISNHLYFYWYRQILGQKVEFLVSFYNNEISEKSEIFDDQFSVERPDGSNFTLKIRSTKLEDSAMYFCASRIRQGEQYFGPGTRLTVT.

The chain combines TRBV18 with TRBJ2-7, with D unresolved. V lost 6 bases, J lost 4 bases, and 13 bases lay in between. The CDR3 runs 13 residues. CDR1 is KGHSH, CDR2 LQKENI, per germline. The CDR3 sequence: CASSAALGYEQYF. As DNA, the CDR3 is TGTGCCAGCTCGGCGGCGTTGGGTTACGAGCAGTACTTC.

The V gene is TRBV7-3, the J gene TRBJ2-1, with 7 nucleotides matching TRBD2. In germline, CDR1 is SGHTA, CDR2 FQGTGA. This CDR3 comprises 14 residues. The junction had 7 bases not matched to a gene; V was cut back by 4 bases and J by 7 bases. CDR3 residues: CASSSGLVGNEQFF. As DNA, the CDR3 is TGTGCCAGCAGCTCCGGACTAGTGGGAAATGAGCAGTTCTTC.

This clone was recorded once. CDR3 residues: CAWRDGQGGRETQYF. The CDR3 DNA sequence: TGTGCCTGGAGGGACGGACAGGGGGGAAGAGAGACCCAGTACTTC. The chain joins TRBV30 to TRBJ2-5; TRBD1 aligns across 10 bases. Germline loops: CDR1 GTSNPN, CDR2 SVGIG (reference sequence). V dropped 3 bases and J dropped 4; count of bases not matched to a gene: 8. The CDR3 is 15 amino acids.

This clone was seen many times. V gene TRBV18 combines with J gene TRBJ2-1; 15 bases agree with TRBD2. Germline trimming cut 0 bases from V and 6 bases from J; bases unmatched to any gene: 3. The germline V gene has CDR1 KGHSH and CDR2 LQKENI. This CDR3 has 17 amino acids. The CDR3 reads CASSPPGLAGGLNEQFF. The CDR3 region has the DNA TGTGCCAGCTCACCACCGGGACTAGCGGGGGGTCTCAATGAGCAGTTCTTC.

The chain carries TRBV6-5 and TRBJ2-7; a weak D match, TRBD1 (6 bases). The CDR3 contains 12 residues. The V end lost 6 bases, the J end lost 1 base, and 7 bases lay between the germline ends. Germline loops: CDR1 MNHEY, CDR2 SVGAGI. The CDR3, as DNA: TGTGCCAGCAGCGGACAGTCCTACGAGCAGTACTTC. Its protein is CASSGQSYEQYF.

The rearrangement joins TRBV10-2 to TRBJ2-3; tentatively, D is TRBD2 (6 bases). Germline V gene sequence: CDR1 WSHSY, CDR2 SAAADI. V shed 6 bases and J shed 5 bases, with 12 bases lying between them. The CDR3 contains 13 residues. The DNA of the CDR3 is TGCGCCAGCAGGGGAGGTCAGATAGATACGCAGTATTTT. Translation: CASRGGQIDTQYF.

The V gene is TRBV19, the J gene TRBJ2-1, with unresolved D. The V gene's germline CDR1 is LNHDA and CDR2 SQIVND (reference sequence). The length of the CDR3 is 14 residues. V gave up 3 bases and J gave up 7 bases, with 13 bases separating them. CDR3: CASSIWSRKNEQFF. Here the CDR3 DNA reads TGTGCCAGTAGTATTTGGTCCAGGAAGAATGAGCAGTTCTTC.

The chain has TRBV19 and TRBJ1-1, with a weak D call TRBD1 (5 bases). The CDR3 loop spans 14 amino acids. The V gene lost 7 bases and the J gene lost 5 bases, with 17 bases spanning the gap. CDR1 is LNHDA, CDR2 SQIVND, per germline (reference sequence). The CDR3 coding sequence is TGTGCCAGTAAAGAGTTCGGGGGTGGGACTGAAGCTTTCTTT. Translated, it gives CASKEFGGGTEAFF. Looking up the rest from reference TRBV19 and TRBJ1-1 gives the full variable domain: DGGITQSPKYLFRKEGQNVTLSCEQNLNHDAMYWYRQDPGQGLRLIYYSQIVNDFQKGDIAEGYSVSREKKESFPLTVTSAQKNPTAFYLCASKEFGGGTEAFFGQGTRLTVV.

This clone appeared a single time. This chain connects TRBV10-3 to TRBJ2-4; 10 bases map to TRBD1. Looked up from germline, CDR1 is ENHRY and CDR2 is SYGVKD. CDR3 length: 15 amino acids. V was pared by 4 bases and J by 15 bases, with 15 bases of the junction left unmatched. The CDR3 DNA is TGTGCCATCAGTGCCTTGCTTCCGGGACAGGGGATTGCGTACTTC. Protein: CAISALLPGQGIAYF.

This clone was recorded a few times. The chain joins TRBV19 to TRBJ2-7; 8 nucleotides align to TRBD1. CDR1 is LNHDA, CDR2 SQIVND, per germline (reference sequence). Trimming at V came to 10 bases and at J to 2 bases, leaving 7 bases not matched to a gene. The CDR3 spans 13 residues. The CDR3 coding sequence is TGTGCCACTCAGTCGACAGGGGCCTACGAGCAGTACTTC. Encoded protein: CATQSTGAYEQYF.